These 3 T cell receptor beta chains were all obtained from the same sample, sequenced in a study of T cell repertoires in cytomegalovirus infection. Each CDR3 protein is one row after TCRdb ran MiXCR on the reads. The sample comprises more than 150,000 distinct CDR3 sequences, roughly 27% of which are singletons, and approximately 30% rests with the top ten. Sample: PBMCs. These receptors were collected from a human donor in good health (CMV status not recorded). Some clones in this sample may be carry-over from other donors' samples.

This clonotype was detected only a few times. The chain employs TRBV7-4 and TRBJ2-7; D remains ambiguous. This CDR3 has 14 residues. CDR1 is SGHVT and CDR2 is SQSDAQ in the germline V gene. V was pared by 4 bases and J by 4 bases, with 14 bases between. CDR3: CASSSGTRSYEQYF. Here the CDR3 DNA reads TGTGCCAGCAGCTCCGGCACACGTTCTTACGAGCAGTACTTC.

The CDR3: CASTKGYRDTQYF. The CDR3 DNA reads as TGTGCCAGCACGAAGGGTTATAGAGATACGCAGTATTTT. The chain employs TRBV6-2 or TRBV6-3 and TRBJ2-3, with D unclear. Germline CDR1 is MNHEY and CDR2 is SVGEGT. The CDR3 contains 13 residues. Deletions cut 7 bases from V and 5 bases from J, with 13 bases between.

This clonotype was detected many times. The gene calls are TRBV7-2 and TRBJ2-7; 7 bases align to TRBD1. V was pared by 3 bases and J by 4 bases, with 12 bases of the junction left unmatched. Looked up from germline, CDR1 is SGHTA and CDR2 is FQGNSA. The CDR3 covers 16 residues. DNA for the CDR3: TGTGCCAGCAGCTTCCTCCCGGAAGGGGGCGGGTACGAGCAGTACTTC. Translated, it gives CASSFLPEGGGYEQYF.